This T cell receptor (beta chain) was sequenced during a study of CD8+ T cells in alopecia areata. Once RNA had been extracted, it was reverse transcribed into cDNA to act as the sequencing template. TCRdb's table, derived via immunoSEQ multiplex PCR, lists solely in-frame clones and lacks some. Seen here are 100,000 to 140,000 clones, roughly 84% observed once, and the top ten hold under 25%. General study findings and limits: TCRs were shared less clearly across patients than in mice, possibly for HLA-related reasons. It was observed that many expanded lesional clones persisted in scalp and blood during tofacitinib.

Remarks on this clone: The antigen is not known.

Sample treatment: oral pan-JAK inhibitor, 5-10 mg twice daily. Cell sorting was applied to PBMCs, and CD4+ and CD8+ T cells were collected. The sequence was collected from a human donor with alopecia areata. The sample here was CD8+ T cells sorted from blood, taken at week 24, from a patient treated with tofacitinib.

CDR3 sequence: CASSQHSSSVETQYF. The DNA for the CDR3 is TGCGCCAGCAGCCAACATAGTAGTTCTGTAGAGACCCAGTACTTC. The V gene is TRBV4-3, the J gene TRBJ2-5, with D unclear. Germline V lookup: CDR1 LGHNA, CDR2 YSLEER. The CDR3 runs to 15 residues. Trimming pared 2 bases from V and 4 bases from J, leaving 14 bases between.